This TCR beta chain was obtained from a study of monozygotic twins with inflammatory bowel disease. Eight reactions per sample, run separately, yielded cDNA. TCRdb re-called the 5' RACE reads and shows each CDR3 protein once, DNA omitted. The table lists approximately 150,000 distinct CDR3 sequences, with 2% to 3% in the top ten. As for this clonotype: The antigen remains undetermined.

Study findings and constraints: The study found lower TCRbeta diversity (inverse Simpson) in IBD patients than in healthy co-twins.

This CDR3 has 14 residues. Per germline, CDR1 DFQATT and CDR2 SNEGSKA (reference sequence). Collection yielded about 2.5 ml of blood per donor. This chain connects TRBV20-1 to TRBJ1-1. Sequencing used blood. The TCR comes from a human donor with ulcerative colitis or Crohn's disease, or a healthy co-twin of an affected twin (not recorded which). The CDR3 reads CSAREAGPNTEAFF.